These T cell receptor beta chains were read from a single sample in a study of blood T cell repertoires in COVID-19. Sequencing was performed with immunoSEQ multiplex PCR; in TCRdb, only in-frame clones are kept and a portion is missing. The table has around 140,000 clones, roughly 80% seen once. What was sequenced was peripheral blood. The receptors here all came from a woman in her forties or fifties with active or convalescent COVID-19. CDR3s include the opening cysteine and the closing phenylalanine or tryptophan. Each record gives: D gene, V gene, clone size, J gene, CDR3 protein, CDR3 DNA. The D gene is left open where the match is weak. Clone size is given for some rows only: seen once, a few or many times, or a class if the clone is expanded.

>TRBD2|TRBV28|.|TRBJ2-1
CASGSEREVYNEQFF
TGTGCCAGCGGGTCCGAGCGGGAGGTTTACAATGAGCAGTTCTTC
>.|TRBV6-5|once|TRBJ1-5
CASNPGLGNQPQHF
TGTGCCAGCAACCCGGGTTTGGGCAATCAGCCCCAGCATTTT
>TRBD1|TRBV4-2|many|TRBJ1-2
CASSQEGQTNYGYTF
TGTGCCAGCAGCCAAGAGGGACAGACTAACTATGGCTACACCTTC
>TRBD2|TRBV30|few|TRBJ2-2
CAWKGLEVSGELFF
TGTGCCTGGAAGGGACTAGAAGTATCGGGGGAGCTGTTTTTT
>TRBD1|TRBV6-5|.|TRBJ1-2
CASSKGQGLGYTF
TGTGCCAGCAGCAAGGGACAGGGGCTTGGCTACACCTTC
>.|TRBV5-4|.|TRBJ1-1
CASSLDGYSAEAFF
TGTGCCAGCAGCTTGGACGGGTATTCTGCTGAAGCTTTCTTT
>TRBD2|TRBV13|few|TRBJ2-2
CASSPYRPSSGRANTGELFF
TGTGCCAGCAGCCCTTACAGGCCATCTAGCGGGAGGGCCAACACCGGGGAGCTGTTTTTT
>.|TRBV29-1|.|TRBJ1-1
CSVETPMNTEAFF
TGCAGCGTTGAAACTCCCATGAACACTGAAGCTTTCTTT
>TRBD1|TRBV6-5|.|TRBJ2-3
CASINRGSGTDTQYF
TGTGCCAGCATTAACAGGGGATCTGGCACAGATACGCAGTATTTT
>.|TRBV12-3/TRBV12-4|.|TRBJ2-5
CASSPTGETQYF
TGTGCCAGCAGTCCAACGGGGGAGACCCAGTACTTC
>TRBD1|TRBV19|.|TRBJ1-1
CASSRQGLNTEAFF
TGTGCCAGTAGCAGACAGGGGTTGAACACTGAAGCTTTCTTT
>TRBD1|TRBV28|.|TRBJ1-5
CASSPGQRNQPQHF
TGTGCCAGCAGTCCGGGACAGAGAAATCAGCCCCAGCATTTT
>.|TRBV5-5|.|TRBJ2-2
CASSPTVNTGELFF
TGTGCCAGCAGCCCGACAGTGAACACCGGGGAGCTGTTTTTT
>.|TRBV27|few|TRBJ2-2
CASSFDGKGTGELFF
TGTGCCAGCAGTTTTGACGGGAAGGGCACCGGGGAGCTGTTTTTT
>.|TRBV9|.|TRBJ2-5
CASSVGANSNQETQYF
TGTGCCAGCAGCGTTGGGGCGAACTCCAATCAAGAGACCCAGTACTTC
>.|TRBV2|.|TRBJ1-2
CASRAGGLSGGYTF
TGTGCCAGCAGGGCCGGAGGGCTCTCTGGGGGCTACACCTTC
>.|TRBV6-6|.|TRBJ2-7
CASSSNARTFYEQYF
TGTGCCAGCAGTTCTAACGCTCGAACCTTCTACGAGCAGTACTTC
>.|TRBV28|.|TRBJ2-7
CASSLSANEQYF
TGTGCCAGCAGTTTAAGCGCTAACGAGCAGTACTTC